This T cell receptor beta chain was sequenced in a study of shared clonotypes between healthy human individuals. Across the whole study: Three CD4 naive, three CD4 memory, two CD8 naive and one CD8 memory plate were used per donor. Findings and caveats of the study: With few donors, the genetic and exposure-history diversity represented was limited.

A word on this clone: Its antigen is currently unknown.

Assay used: immunoSEQ multiplex PCR; TCRdb lists only in-frame clones, some missing. Among around 1,100,000 clones, 70% to 80% were seen once, and the ten largest hold 0.89%. Input material: memory CD4+ T cells from PBMCs. As for subset: CD45RA-negative fraction. This clonotype originated in a man between 18 and 35 years old in good health. Some clones in this sample may be carry-over from other donors' samples.

The CDR3 DNA reads as TGTGCCAGCTCGGCCAGTGGCGGGTCCTCCTACGAGCAGTACTTC. Translation gives CASSASGGSSYEQYF. The chain is built from TRBV18 and TRBJ2-7; possibly TRBD2 for D (5 bases). The CDR3 is 15 amino acids. Germline loops: CDR1 KGHSH, CDR2 LQKENI. Trimming cost V 6 bases and J 0 bases, with 15 bases left between them.